This is a list of T cell receptor beta chains from one sample in a study of technical replicates of blood from a handful of donors. TCRdb's copy holds only in-frame clones and misses some; the assay was immunoSEQ multiplex PCR. The sample has 60,000 to 75,000 clones, around nine tenths seen once. The material sequenced was PBMCs. These receptor sequences come from a human donor in good health. Some clones in this sample may be carry-over from other donors' samples. The CDR3 runs from the conserved cysteine through the conserved F or W. Each record gives: clone size, J gene, V gene, D gene, CDR3 protein, CDR3 DNA. The D gene is left open where the match is weak. Clone size is stated in some rows and not others, as once, few, many or a class when expanded.

>NA|TRBJ1-2|TRBV2|NA
CASSEQGSGYTF
TGTGCCAGCAGTGAACAGGGAAGTGGCTACACCTTC
>NA|TRBJ1-6|TRBV7-2|NA
CASSLVAGEGSPLHF
TGTGCCAGCAGCTTAGTGGCAGGGGAAGGATCACCCCTCCACTTT
>NA|TRBJ2-1|TRBV4-1|TRBD2
CASSQEPGLAGLEQFF
TGCGCCAGCAGCCAAGAACCGGGACTAGCGGGACTTGAGCAGTTCTTC
>NA|TRBJ2-1|TRBV5-4|NA
CASSLDSGSYNEQFF
TGTGCCAGCAGCTTGGATAGCGGCTCCTACAATGAGCAGTTCTTC
>NA|TRBJ2-1|TRBV7-3|TRBD2
CASSTGLAGYNEQFF
TGTGCCAGCAGCACGGGACTAGCGGGTTACAATGAGCAGTTCTTC
>once|TRBJ2-1|TRBV2|TRBD2
CASSEAIGLAGEGSQFF
TGTGCCAGCAGTGAAGCGATCGGCCTAGCGGGAGAGGGCTCGCAGTTCTTC
>NA|TRBJ2-1|TRBV6-6|TRBD2
CASSYQLAGSDEQFF
TGTGCCAGCAGTTACCAACTAGCGGGGTCTGATGAGCAGTTCTTC
>few|TRBJ2-5|TRBV2|TRBD2
CASSEAGLVKETQYF
TGTGCCAGCAGTGAGGCAGGACTAGTAAAAGAGACCCAGTACTTC
>NA|TRBJ2-2|TRBV7-3|TRBD2
CASSLVAGVSTGELFF
TGTGCCAGCAGCTTAGTAGCGGGAGTTAGTACCGGGGAGCTGTTTTTT
>NA|TRBJ1-1|TRBV5-6|NA
CASSLGPQMNTEAFF
TGTGCCAGCAGCTTGGGGCCCCAAATGAACACTGAAGCTTTCTTT
>NA|TRBJ1-2|TRBV7-6|TRBD1
CASSSGQGVNYGYTF
TGTGCCAGCAGCAGTGGACAGGGGGTTAACTATGGCTACACCTTC
>NA|TRBJ1-2|TRBV11-2|NA
CASSTYNYGYTF
TGTGCCAGCAGTACCTATAACTATGGCTACACCTTC
>NA|TRBJ2-1|TRBV7-3|TRBD1
CASSLRWGQGQNNEQFF
TGTGCCAGCAGCTTAAGGTGGGGACAGGGCCAGAACAATGAGCAGTTCTTC
>NA|TRBJ2-7|TRBV30|NA
CAWSLTGPGEQYF
TGTGCCTGGAGTTTAACAGGGCCGGGAGAGCAGTACTTC
>NA|TRBJ1-6|TRBV11-2|TRBD1
CASSLNRGSYNSPLHF
TGTGCCAGCAGCTTAAACAGGGGTTCCTATAATTCACCCCTCCACTTT
>NA|TRBJ2-3|TRBV9|NA
CASSPHGFPTDTQYF
TGTGCCAGCAGCCCCCACGGGTTCCCCACAGATACGCAGTATTTT
>NA|TRBJ2-1|TRBV2|TRBD2
CASSPLAVYEQFF
TGTGCCAGCAGTCCTCTAGCGGTCTATGAGCAGTTCTTC
>few|TRBJ1-6|TRBV7-9|NA
CASSADRSTRASPLHF
TGTGCCAGCAGCGCTGACAGGTCCACTAGGGCATCACCCCTCCACTTT
>NA|TRBJ2-1|TRBV6-5|TRBD2
CASSLAGGPNYNEQFF
TGTGCCAGCAGTTTAGCGGGAGGGCCCAACTACAATGAGCAGTTCTTC
>NA|TRBJ2-1|TRBV11-2|NA
CASSLGGQPSKFF
TGTGCCAGCAGCTTGGGGGGACAGCCCAGCAAGTTCTTC
>once|TRBJ1-4|TRBV5-1|TRBD1
CASSSYRDRGNEKLFF
TGCGCCAGCAGCTCCTACCGGGACAGGGGAAATGAAAAACTGTTTTTT
>NA|TRBJ2-1|TRBV6-6|TRBD2
CASSQGLSYDEQFF
TGTGCCAGCAGTCAGGGACTATCCTACGATGAGCAGTTCTTC
>NA|TRBJ1-3|TRBV6-4|TRBD1
CARWDRARSGNTIYF
TGTGCCAGATGGGACAGGGCCCGCTCTGGAAACACCATATATTTT
>NA|TRBJ2-3|TRBV5-1|NA
CASSLSGRTDTQYF
TGCGCCAGCAGCCTTAGCGGCCGCACAGATACGCAGTATTTT
>few|TRBJ1-4|TRBV5-6|NA
CASSLFSEKLFF
TGTGCCAGCAGCTTGTTCTCCGAAAAACTGTTTTTT
>NA|TRBJ1-2|TRBV7-2|NA
CASSLRLFADGYTF
TGTGCCAGCAGCTTAAGGCTATTTGCGGATGGCTACACCTTC
>NA|TRBJ2-5|TRBV9|TRBD2
CASSLRGSGGEETQYF
TGTGCCAGCAGCCTGCGGGGGAGCGGGGGGGAAGAGACCCAGTACTTC
>once|TRBJ1-2|TRBV5-1|TRBD1
CASSSGQGSEGYTF
TGCGCCAGCAGCTCGGGACAGGGAAGTGAAGGCTACACCTTC
>once|TRBJ2-7|TRBV4-3|NA
CASSQVAGDSYEQYF
TGCGCCAGCAGCCAAGTGGCCGGGGACTCCTACGAGCAGTACTTC
>NA|TRBJ2-6|TRBV7-2|TRBD2
CASSRGLAERLGANVLTF
TGTGCCAGCAGCAGAGGACTAGCGGAAAGGCTTGGGGCCAACGTCCTGACTTTC
>NA|TRBJ1-1|TRBV28|NA
CASRPNGRDVAFF
TGTGCCAGCAGACCTAACGGCCGGGATGTAGCTTTCTTT
>NA|TRBJ2-1|TRBV6-4|NA
CASLQGEQFF
TGTGCCAGCTTACAGGGTGAGCAGTTCTTC
>NA|TRBJ2-7|TRBV11-2|NA
CASRDTSYEQYF
TGTGCCAGTCGGGACACCTCCTACGAGCAGTACTTC
>NA|TRBJ2-5|TRBV4-2|TRBD2
CASSQESSGGRETQYF
TGTGCCAGCAGCCAAGAGTCCAGCGGGGGGCGGGAGACCCAGTACTTC
>NA|TRBJ2-4|TRBV9|TRBD2
CASSPVLSAGGIQYF
TGTGCCAGCAGCCCAGTGTTATCGGCGGGAGGTATTCAGTACTTC
>NA|TRBJ2-7|TRBV7-6|TRBD2
CASSSRREREQYF
TGTGCCAGCAGCTCACGGCGGGAGAGGGAGCAGTACTTC
>NA|TRBJ2-3|TRBV4-3|NA
CASSQAGAFSNTDTQYF
TGCGCCAGCAGCCAGGCGGGGGCCTTTTCGAACACAGATACGCAGTATTTT
>NA|TRBJ2-7|TRBV27|TRBD1
CASSYQGAYEQYF
TGTGCCAGCAGTTACCAGGGGGCATACGAGCAGTACTTC
>NA|TRBJ2-3|TRBV4-3|NA
CASSQDMGRSTDTQYF
TGCGCCAGCAGCCAAGATATGGGCAGAAGCACAGATACGCAGTATTTT
>NA|TRBJ2-1|TRBV7-9|TRBD1
CASSLSGGLEQFF
TGTGCCAGCAGCTTATCAGGGGGCCTTGAGCAGTTCTTC
>NA|TRBJ2-5|TRBV5-4|NA
CASSPVGGGVETQYF
TGTGCCAGCAGCCCCGTAGGAGGAGGCGTAGAGACCCAGTACTTC
>NA|TRBJ2-5|TRBV7-2|TRBD1
CASSLGDRAGTQYF
TGTGCCAGCAGCTTAGGAGACAGGGCTGGGACCCAGTACTTC
>NA|TRBJ2-7|TRBV18|NA
CASSPGLAALQEQYF
TGTGCCAGCTCCCCTGGGCTAGCTGCTCTGCAAGAGCAGTACTTC
>NA|TRBJ2-3|TRBV18|TRBD2
CASSTRLAGAGDTQYF
TGTGCCAGCTCAACCCGACTAGCGGGGGCGGGAGATACGCAGTATTTT
>NA|TRBJ2-7|TRBV19|TRBD1
CASSINRGFEQYF
TGTGCCAGTAGTATAAACAGGGGGTTCGAGCAGTACTTC